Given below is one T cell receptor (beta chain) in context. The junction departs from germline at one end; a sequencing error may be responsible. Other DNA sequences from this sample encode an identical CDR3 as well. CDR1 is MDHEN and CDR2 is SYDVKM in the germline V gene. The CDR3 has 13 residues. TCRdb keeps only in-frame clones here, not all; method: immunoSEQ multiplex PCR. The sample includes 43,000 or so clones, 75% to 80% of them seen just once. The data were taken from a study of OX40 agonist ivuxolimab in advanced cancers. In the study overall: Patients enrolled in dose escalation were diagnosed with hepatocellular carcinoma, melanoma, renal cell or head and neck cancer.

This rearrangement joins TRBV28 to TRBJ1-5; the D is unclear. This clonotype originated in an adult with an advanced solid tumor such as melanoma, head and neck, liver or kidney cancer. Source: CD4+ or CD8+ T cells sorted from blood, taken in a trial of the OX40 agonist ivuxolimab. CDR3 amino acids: CASSIEGNQPQHF. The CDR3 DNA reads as TGCGCCAGCAGCATCGAGGGCAACCAGCCCCAGCATTTT. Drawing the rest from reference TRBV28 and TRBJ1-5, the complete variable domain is DVKVTQSSRYLVKRTGEKVFLECVQDMDHENMFWYRQDPGLGLRLIYFSYDVKMKEKGDIPEGYSVSREKKERFSLILESASTNQTSMYLCASSIEGNQPQHFGDGTRLSIL.